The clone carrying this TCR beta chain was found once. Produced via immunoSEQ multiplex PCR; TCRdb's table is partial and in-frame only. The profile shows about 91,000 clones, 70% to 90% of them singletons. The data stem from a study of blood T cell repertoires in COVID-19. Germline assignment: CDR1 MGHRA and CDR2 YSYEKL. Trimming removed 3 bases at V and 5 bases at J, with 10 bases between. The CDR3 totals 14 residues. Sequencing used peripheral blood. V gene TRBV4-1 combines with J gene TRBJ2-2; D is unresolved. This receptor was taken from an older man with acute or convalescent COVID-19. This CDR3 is CASSQPLRTGELFF. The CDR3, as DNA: TGCGCCAGCAGCCAGCCTCTGAGAACCGGGGAGCTGTTTTTT.